This section outlines one T cell receptor (beta chain) sequence together with its context. This sample stems from a study of blood T cell repertoires in COVID-19. As for the study in general: COVID-19 samples from acute and convalescent phases originated in the United States, Italy and Spain. In each case, the material was cDNA or gDNA derived from T cells, B-cell-depleted T cells, or PBMCs.

V shed 0 bases and J 4 bases; nucleotides not matched to a gene: 7. The germline V gene has CDR1 LNHNV and CDR2 YYDKDF (reference sequence). The CDR3 contains 16 residues. In the authors' methods: The assay estimated nucleated cells by amplifying reference gene primers. Assay used: immunoSEQ multiplex PCR; TCRdb lists only in-frame clones, some missing. The V and J calls and the clone size are those of that table, but D and trimming were determined from the DNA. The data hold about 130,000 clones, with roughly four fifths observed a single time. The rearrangement uses TRBV15 and TRBJ1-1, with 8 bases lining up with TRBD1. Sequencing input: peripheral blood. The sequence was collected from a human donor in a cohort sampled during active COVID-19. DNA for the CDR3: TGTGCCACCAGCAGAGATAAGCGCCAGGGGGCCACTGAAGCTTTCTTT. It codes for CATSRDKRQGATEAFF.